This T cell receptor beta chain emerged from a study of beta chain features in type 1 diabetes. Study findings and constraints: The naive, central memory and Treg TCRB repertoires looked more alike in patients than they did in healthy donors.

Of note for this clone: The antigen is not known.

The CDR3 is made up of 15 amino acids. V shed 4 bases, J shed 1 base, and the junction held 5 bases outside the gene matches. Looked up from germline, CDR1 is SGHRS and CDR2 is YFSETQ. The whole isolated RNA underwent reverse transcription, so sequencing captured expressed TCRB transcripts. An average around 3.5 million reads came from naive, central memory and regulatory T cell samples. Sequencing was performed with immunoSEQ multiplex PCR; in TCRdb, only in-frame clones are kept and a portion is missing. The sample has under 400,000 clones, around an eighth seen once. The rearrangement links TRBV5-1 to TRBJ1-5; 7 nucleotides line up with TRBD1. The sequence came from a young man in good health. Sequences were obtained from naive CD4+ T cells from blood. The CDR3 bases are TGCGCCAGCAGCCCGACAGGGCAAAGCAATCAGCCCCAGCATTTT. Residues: CASSPTGQSNQPQHF.